Presented here are 18 T cell receptor beta chains from one specimen sequenced in a study of memory CD4+ T cells and cytomegalovirus serostatus. The sort gate was single viable CD3+CD4+CD8-CD45RO+ cells for memory CD4+ T cells. Only in-frame clones appear in the TCRdb table, and some are missing; sequencing was by immunoSEQ multiplex PCR. The repertoire includes approximately 63,000 clones, 60% to 85% of them detected once, and 0.53% sits in the top ten. Sequencing was carried out using memory CD4+ T cells from blood. The origin of the receptors is an adult in good health and CMV-seronegative. Some clones in this sample may be carry-over from other donors' samples.

V and J are TRBV18 and TRBJ1-1; no firm D call. The CDR3 is 15 amino acids. V was cut by 2 bases and J by 1 base, with 11 bases left in between. Per germline, CDR1 KGHSH and CDR2 LQKENI. The CDR3 is CASSPRDQANTEAFF. CDR3 nucleotide sequence: TGTGCCAGCTCACCAAGAGACCAAGCGAACACTGAAGCTTTCTTT.

The chain carries TRBV2 and TRBJ1-1; 10 nucleotides match TRBD1. Trimming at V came to 5 bases and at J to 0 bases, leaving 3 bases not matched to a gene. The CDR3 covers 15 residues. Germline V gene data show CDR1 as SNHLY and CDR2 as FYNNEI. The CDR3 spells CASSRQGALNTEAFF. CDR3 coding DNA: TGTGCCAGCAGTAGACAGGGGGCGTTGAACACTGAAGCTTTCTTT.

The chain links TRBV6-5 to TRBJ2-7, with no clear D. V was shortened by 3 bases and J by 5 bases, with 5 bases between the two germline ends. CDR3 length: 11 amino acids. Per the germline V gene, CDR1 is MNHEY and CDR2 is SVGAGI. CDR3 sequence (DNA): TGTGCCAGCAGTTATTCCCACGAGCAGTACTTC. As protein: CASSYSHEQYF.

The chain carries TRBV6-5 and TRBJ2-7; TRBD1 matches 8 bases. J gave up 2 bases and V 4 bases, and 7 bases lay outside the gene matches. This CDR3 comprises 15 residues. In germline, CDR1 is MNHEY, CDR2 SVGAGI. CDR3 sequence reads: CASSLRTGSPYEQYF. CDR3 coding DNA: TGTGCCAGCAGTTTACGGACAGGGTCTCCCTACGAGCAGTACTTC.

The chain joins TRBV2 to TRBJ2-1; D is undetermined. The germline V gene encodes CDR1 SNHLY and CDR2 FYNNEI. CDR3 length: 15 amino acids. The V end lost 6 bases, the J end lost 9 bases, and 21 bases lay between the germline ends. Written as DNA, the CDR3 is TGTGCCAGCAGCTCCCCCCTATCTGGCGGCACTGAGCAGTTCTTC. Translating gives CASSSPLSGGTEQFF.

The chain has TRBV15 and TRBJ2-2; D gene unclear. CDR3 length equals 14 residues. Germline values: CDR1 LNHNV, CDR2 YYDKDF (reference sequence). The V end lost 8 bases, the J end lost 10 bases, and 20 bases lay between the germline ends. CDR3 residues: CATFSPSTGEELFF. CDR3 nucleotides: TGTGCCACCTTCTCTCCCTCGACGGGTGAGGAGCTGTTTTTT.

This clone turned up a few times. This chain links TRBV30 with TRBJ2-2; D is unresolved. The germline gives CDR1 GTSNPN, CDR2 SVGIG (reference sequence). CDR3 length equals 14 residues. With 4 bases removed from V and 1 base from J, the gap between germline ends came to 10 bases. The CDR3 DNA reads TGTGCCTGGATGGGAAGGGTGAACACCGGGGAGCTGTTTTTT. Translating it yields CAWMGRVNTGELFF.

In regard to this clone: Germline is not matched at one junction end, which may reflect a read error. The chain has TRBV7-7 and TRBJ2-5; 11 bases align to TRBD1. Germline V gene lookup returns CDR1 SSHAT and CDR2 FNYEAQ (reference sequence). CDR3 length: 14 amino acids. CDR3 nucleotide sequence: TGTGCTAGCAGCGGACAGGGGGCAGTGGAGACCCAGTACTTC. It encodes CASSGQGAVETQYF.

V gene TRBV7-2 combines with J gene TRBJ2-1; D uncertain. Per the germline V gene, CDR1 is SGHTA and CDR2 is FQGNSA. The V and J ends lost 6 bases and 8 bases respectively, with 14 bases between them. The CDR3 sequence is 13 residues long. As DNA, the CDR3 is TGTGCCAGCAGTCACGCCGGTGGGGATGAGCAGTTCTTC. It is translated as CASSHAGGDEQFF.

The chain carries TRBV9 and TRBJ1-6; D call uncertain. CDR3 size: 14 residues. The ends were cut back, 3 bases at V and 7 bases at J, with 11 bases in the middle. The germline V gene has CDR1 SGDLS and CDR2 YYNGEE. CDR3 nucleotides: TGTGCCAGCAGCGGGCGTCGGGAAAATTCACCCCTCCACTTT. Encoded protein: CASSGRRENSPLHF.

The rearrangement links TRBV4-2 to TRBJ1-4; TRBD1 aligns across 7 bases. Trimming took 0 bases from V and 7 from J; bases not matched to a gene: 5. The length of the CDR3 is 15 residues. CDR1 and CDR2 from the germline V gene are LGHNA and YNFKEQ. CDR3 loop: CASSQDGTVLEKLFF. As DNA, the CDR3 is TGTGCCAGCAGCCAAGACGGGACAGTACTTGAAAAACTGTTTTTT.

The rearrangement links TRBV10-3 to TRBJ1-1, with a tentative D call TRBD1 (6 bases). Trimming cost V 6 bases and J 5 bases, with 16 bases left between them. This CDR3 comprises 14 residues. The germline V gene encodes CDR1 ENHRY and CDR2 SYGVKD. CDR3 coding DNA: TGTGCCATCAGCGCCGGACAGCGGGATACTGAAGCTTTCTTT. It encodes CAISAGQRDTEAFF.

The chain carries TRBV28 and TRBJ2-7, with TRBD2 matching 7 bases. This CDR3 is built from 17 residues. Germline CDR1 and CDR2: MDHEN and SYDVKM. J was trimmed by 4 bases and V by 7 bases; bases with no gene match: 19. In nucleotides, the CDR3 is TGTGCCAGCACGTCCAGCTCTTGGGCGGGAGAAGCGTACGAGCAGTACTTC. Amino acid sequence: CASTSSSWAGEAYEQYF.

This clone appeared once. V usage is TRBV7-9 and J usage is TRBJ1-3; no firm D call. CDR3 length: 16 residues. Trimming cost V 2 bases and J 7 bases, with 18 bases left between them. Germline V gene lookup returns CDR1 SEHNR and CDR2 FQNEAQ (reference sequence). DNA of the CDR3: TGTGCCAGCAGCTTATTAGCCTTCTCGGCTGACAACACCATATATTTT. Its protein product is CASSLLAFSADNTIYF.

V usage is TRBV6-5 and J usage is TRBJ1-2; 7 nucleotides agree with TRBD1. Germline V gives CDR1 MNHEY, CDR2 SVGAGI. This CDR3 has 14 residues. V shed 6 bases, J shed 4 bases, and the junction held 8 bases outside the gene matches. This CDR3 is CASSNLDRSYGYTF. The CDR3 bases are TGTGCCAGCAGCAACCTGGACAGGAGCTATGGCTACACCTTC.

J is TRBJ2-4 and V is TRBV19; a weak D match, TRBD1 (6 bases). Germline lookup yields CDR1 LNHDA and CDR2 SQIVND (reference sequence). Trimming took off 6 bases at V and 0 bases at J, with 9 bases between the two ends. The CDR3 is 14 residues long. The CDR3 is CASRTGQAKNIQYF. The CDR3 DNA reads TGTGCCAGTAGGACGGGACAAGCCAAAAACATTCAGTACTTC.

V is TRBV11-2 and J is TRBJ2-3; D unclear. Between the trimmed V and J ends, which lost 3 bases and 6 bases, there was a span of 7 bases. The V gene's germline CDR1 is SGHAT and CDR2 FQNNGV. This CDR3 is 12 amino acids long. CDR3 sequence reads: CASSFLRDTQYF. As DNA, the CDR3 is TGTGCCAGCAGCTTCTTACGGGATACGCAGTATTTT. Looking up the rest from reference TRBV11-2 and TRBJ2-3 gives the full variable domain: EAGVAQSPRYKIIEKRQSVAFWCNPISGHATLYWYQQILGQGPKLLIQFQNNGVVDDSQLPKDRFSAERLKGVDSTLKIQPAKLEDSAVYLCASSFLRDTQYFGPGTRLTVL.

This sequence joins TRBV5-4 and TRBJ2-7; 14 bases align to TRBD2. Germline V gives CDR1 SGHNT, CDR2 YYREEE (reference sequence). With V trimmed by 4 bases and J by 12 bases, 12 bases remained unmatched. The CDR3 is made up of 15 amino acids. The CDR3 DNA sequence: TGTGCCAGCAGCGTGACGGGGACTAGCGGGGGCCCCCCGTACTTC. Translated: CASSVTGTSGGPPYF.